This T cell receptor (beta chain) was observed in a study of shared clonotypes between healthy human individuals. This table comes from immunoSEQ multiplex PCR, and its TCRdb copy is limited to in-frame clones, with some not included. The sample lists roughly 2.6 million clones; around 90% were seen once. This CDR3 has 11 residues. V shed 4 bases and J shed 4 bases, with 4 bases lying between them. The germline gives CDR1 ENHRY, CDR2 SYGVKD. This receptor was identified in a man aged 18 to 29 in good health. V and J are TRBV10-3 and TRBJ1-1; D is uncertain. The specimen sequenced was naive CD4+ T cells sorted from blood. Subset of the sample: CD45RA+ positively selected. CDR3 region: CAISAGTEAFF. CDR3 coding DNA: TGTGCCATCAGTGCGGGCACTGAAGCTTTCTTT.